Listed below are T cell receptor beta chains from one sample, sequenced in a study of PD-L1 blockade in urothelial cancer. Measured with immunoSEQ multiplex PCR; TCRdb has only the in-frame clones, and not every one. Here the sample spans more than 65,000 clones, around 90% being singletons. The starting material was PBMCs, obtained around atezolizumab (anti-PD-L1) treatment. The receptor set was obtained from a woman between 70 and 85 years old with urothelial cancer. CDR3s include the opening cysteine and the closing phenylalanine or tryptophan. D genes are given only for firm matches. Clone size is given for some rows only: seen once, a few or many times, or a class if the clone is expanded.

TRBV30	-	TRBJ2-7	many	TGTGCCTGGAGTCCTGGACTACACTACGGAGAGCAGTACTTC	CAWSPGLHYGEQYF
TRBV10-3	TRBD2	TRBJ2-1	-	TGTGCCATCAGTGACCGAACTCAAGCGGGGGGAGGCTCCTACAATGAGCAGTTCTTC	CAISDRTQAGGGSYNEQFF
TRBV5-4	-	TRBJ1-1	-	TGTGCCAGCAGCTTTGGGGGGACTGAAGCTTTCTTT	CASSFGGTEAFF
TRBV28	-	TRBJ2-4	-	TGTGCCAGCAGTTTTGTGGTCATCCAGGGTACCCCAGTCAAAAACATTCAGTACTTC	CASSFVVIQGTPVKNIQYF
TRBV11-2	-	TRBJ1-6	-	TGTGCCAGCAGCTTATATGGGGGGGAGAATTCACCCCTCCACTTT	CASSLYGGENSPLHF
TRBV7-9	-	TRBJ1-2	-	TGTGCCAGCAGCCGATATTCCGCAGGGGACTATGGCTACACCTTC	CASSRYSAGDYGYTF
TRBV6-1	TRBD1	TRBJ2-2	-	TGTGCCAGCAGTGAGGACAGGGTAGGCGGGGAGCTGTTTTTT	CASSEDRVGGELFF
TRBV18	-	TRBJ2-3	few	TGTGCCAGCTCACCGAGACCCAGGGAGGCGACAGATACGCAGTATTTT	CASSPRPREATDTQYF
TRBV19	TRBD2	TRBJ2-1	once	TGTGCCAGTACCAAAGGACTAGCGGGAGGTAATGAGCAGTTCTTC	CASTKGLAGGNEQFF
TRBV5-4	TRBD2	TRBJ2-4	-	TGTGCCAGCAGCCAAGGCAGCGGGGGGGGGTCCAAAAACATTCAGTACTTC	CASSQGSGGGSKNIQYF
TRBV5-1	TRBD1	TRBJ2-7	-	TGCGCCAGCAGCCGGGACAGATCCTACGAGCAGTACTTC	CASSRDRSYEQYF
TRBV5-4	TRBD2	TRBJ2-7	-	TGTGCCAGCAGCGGCCTACTAGCGGGAGAAGTTTACGAGCAGTACTTC	CASSGLLAGEVYEQYF
TRBV7-2	-	TRBJ1-2	-	TGTGCCAGCAGCCCACCGCAGGGGAACAACTATGGCTACACCTTC	CASSPPQGNNYGYTF